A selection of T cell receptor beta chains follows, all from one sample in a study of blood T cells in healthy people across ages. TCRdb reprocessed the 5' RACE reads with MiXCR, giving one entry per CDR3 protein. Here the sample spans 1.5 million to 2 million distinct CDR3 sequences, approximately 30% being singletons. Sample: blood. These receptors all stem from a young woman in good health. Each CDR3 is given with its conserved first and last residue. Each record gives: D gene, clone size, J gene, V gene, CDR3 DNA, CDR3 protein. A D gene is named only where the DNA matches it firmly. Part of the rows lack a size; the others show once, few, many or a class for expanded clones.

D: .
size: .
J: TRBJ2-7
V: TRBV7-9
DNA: TGTGCCAGCAGTGCCGGGACCAAGCCCTCCAAGCAGTACTTC
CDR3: CASSAGTKPSKQYF

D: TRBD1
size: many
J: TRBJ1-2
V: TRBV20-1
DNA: TGCAGTGCCGACAGGGGGGTCCATGGCTACACCTTC
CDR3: CSADRGVHGYTF

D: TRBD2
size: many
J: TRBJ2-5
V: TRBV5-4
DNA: TGTGCCAGCAGCCGGGGACTAGCCGAGACCCAGTACTTC
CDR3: CASSRGLAETQYF

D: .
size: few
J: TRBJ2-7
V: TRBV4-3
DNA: TGCGCCCGCAGCCAAGATTCGGCAGGGTTGGGCGAGCAGTACTTC
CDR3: CARSQDSAGLGEQYF

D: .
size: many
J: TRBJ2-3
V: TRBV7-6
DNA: TGTGCCAGCAGCTCGCCCTCGGCGAGAAGCACAGATACGCAGTATTTT
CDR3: CASSSPSARSTDTQYF

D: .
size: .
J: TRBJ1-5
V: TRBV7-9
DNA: TGTGCCAGCAGCTTAGGGGACACATATAGCAATCAGCCCCAGCATTTT
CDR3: CASSLGDTYSNQPQHF

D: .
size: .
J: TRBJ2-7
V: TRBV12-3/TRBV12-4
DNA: TGTGCCAACAGATTTCAGGGGTCCGAGCAGTACTTC
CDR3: CANRFQGSEQYF

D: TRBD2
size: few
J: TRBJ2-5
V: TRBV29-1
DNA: TGCAGCGTTGAAGATGGGGTAGCGGGAGAGGAGACCCAGTACTTC
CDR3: CSVEDGVAGEETQYF

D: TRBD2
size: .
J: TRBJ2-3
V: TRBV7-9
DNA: TGTGCCAGCAGCTTACTAGCGGGGGGGCCGGAGGGTACGCAGTATTTT
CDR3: CASSLLAGGPEGTQYF

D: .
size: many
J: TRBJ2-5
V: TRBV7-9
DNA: TGTGCCAGCAGCCCCCGTGGAGCAGGGGAAAAGGAGACCCAGTACTTC
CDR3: CASSPRGAGEKETQYF

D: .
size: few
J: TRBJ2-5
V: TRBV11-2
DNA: TGTGCCAGCAGCTTACTCCTGTACCAAGAGACCCAGTACTTC
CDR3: CASSLLLYQETQYF

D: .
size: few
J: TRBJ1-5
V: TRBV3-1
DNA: TGTGCCAGCAGCCACGGGGTTGGGTACGATCAGCCCCAGCATTTT
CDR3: CASSHGVGYDQPQHF

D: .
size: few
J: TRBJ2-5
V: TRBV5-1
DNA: TGCGCCAGCCATTCGGGGGACAGCCAAGAGACCCAGTACTTC
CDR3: CASHSGDSQETQYF

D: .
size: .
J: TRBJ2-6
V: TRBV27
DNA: TGTGCCAGCAGTTTCACCGGGGCCAACGTCCCGACTTTC
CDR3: CASSFTGANVPTF

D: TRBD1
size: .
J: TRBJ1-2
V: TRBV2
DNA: TGTGCCAGCAGTGCGGACAGGCTGCCTGGCTACACCTTC
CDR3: CASSADRLPGYTF